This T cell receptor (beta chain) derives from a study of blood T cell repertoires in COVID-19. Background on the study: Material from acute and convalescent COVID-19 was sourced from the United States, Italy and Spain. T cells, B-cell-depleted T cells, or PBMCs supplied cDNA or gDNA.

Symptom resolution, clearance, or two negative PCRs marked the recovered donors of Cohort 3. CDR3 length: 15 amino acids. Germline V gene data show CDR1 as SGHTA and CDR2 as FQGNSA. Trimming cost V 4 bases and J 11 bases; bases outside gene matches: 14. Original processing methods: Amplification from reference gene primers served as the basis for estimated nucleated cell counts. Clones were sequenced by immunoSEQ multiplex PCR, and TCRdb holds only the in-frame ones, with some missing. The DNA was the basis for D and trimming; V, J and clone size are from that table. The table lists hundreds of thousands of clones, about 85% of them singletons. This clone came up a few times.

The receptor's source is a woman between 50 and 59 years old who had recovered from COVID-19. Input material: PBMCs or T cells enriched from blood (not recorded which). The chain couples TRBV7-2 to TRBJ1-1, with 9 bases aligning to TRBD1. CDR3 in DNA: TGTGCCAGCAGCTCGGACAGGGGCCGTGTAAGTTTGGCTTTCTTT. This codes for CASSSDRGRVSLAFF.